What follows describes a single T cell receptor beta chain. The data stem from a study of blood T cell repertoires in COVID-19. The CDR3 length is 14 residues. Germline-derived CDR1 and CDR2 are SEHNR and FQNEAQ (reference sequence). The germline V and J ends were trimmed by 2 bases and 6 bases, with 13 bases remaining between them. The repertoire was sequenced with immunoSEQ multiplex PCR; TCRdb's copy has only in-frame clones and lacks some. The sample shows hundreds of thousands of clones, about nine tenths of them seen only once. The sequenced material came from PBMCs or T cells enriched from blood (not recorded which). The chain is built from TRBV7-9 and TRBJ1-1; TRBD1 might be the D (5 bases). This clonotype was sampled from a woman between 55 and 75 years old who had recovered from COVID-19. CDR3 sequence reads: CASSLLQGTPEAFF. CDR3 in DNA: TGTGCCAGCAGCTTACTTCAGGGTACTCCTGAAGCTTTCTTT.